The 16 T cell receptor beta chains below were found in one sample sequenced in a study of blood T cells in healthy people across ages. For the second PCR, which ran for about 6 to 11 cycles, a sample-barcoded 5' primer and a J-beta primer mix were used. TCRdb called the 5' RACE reads again in MiXCR, with one record for every CDR3 protein. The profile covers about 1.5 million distinct CDR3 sequences, with 42% appearing a single time and about 4% taken by the ten largest. What was sequenced was blood. Receptors originate from a woman aged 18-30 years in good health.

In this sample, this clonotype turned up many times. This chain links TRBV12-3 or TRBV12-4 with TRBJ2-3; 9 bases match TRBD2. The CDR3 is 15 residues long. Losses at the gene ends were 8 bases for V and 1 base for J; bases not matched to a gene: 7. The CDR3 DNA follows: TGTGCCAGCGGACAAGCTAGCGGGGGCACAGATACGCAGTATTTT. Encoded protein: CASGQASGGTDTQYF.

This clonotype was detected only a few times. V usage is TRBV3-1 and J usage is TRBJ2-5; 11 bases are a match to TRBD2. Germline CDR1 LGHDT, CDR2 YNNKEL (reference sequence). The V and J ends lost 0 bases and 5 bases, in that order; junction bases with no gene match: 11. This CDR3 region has 18 residues. CDR3 residues: CASSQDRSSGRSGETQYF. The CDR3 nucleotides are TGTGCCAGCAGCCAAGATCGTTCTAGCGGGAGGAGCGGGGAGACCCAGTACTTC.

This clonotype came up a few times. This sequence joins TRBV29-1 and TRBJ2-1; 8 bases line up with TRBD1. This CDR3 spans 12 amino acids. V gave up 7 bases and J gave up 6 bases; unmatched junction bases: 5. CDR1 SQVTM and CDR2 ANQGSEA come from the germline V gene. In nucleotides, the CDR3 is TGCAGCGCAGGGGGCGCGGGCAATGAGCAGTTCTTC. Translated: CSAGGAGNEQFF.

This clonotype showed up just a few times. The chain uses TRBV29-1 and TRBJ2-5, with no clear D. Per germline, CDR1 SQVTM and CDR2 ANQGSEA. Trimming cost V 4 bases and J 1 base, with 10 bases left between them. This CDR3 has 13 amino acids. CDR3 DNA: TGCAGCGTTGTGTCCAGGTTCCAAGAGACCCAGTACTTC. It yields the protein CSVVSRFQETQYF.

In this sample, this clonotype turned up many times. This chain uses TRBV4-1 with TRBJ1-2; TRBD1 is a possible D gene (5 bases). In germline, CDR1 is MGHRA, CDR2 YSYEKL. This CDR3 region has 15 residues. The V gene lost 2 bases and the J gene lost 1 base, with 11 bases spanning the gap. The DNA for the CDR3 is TGCGCCAGCAGCCAACCAGGGAAGCTTAACTATGGCTACACCTTC. Amino acids: CASSQPGKLNYGYTF.

This chain links TRBV28 with TRBJ1-1; no clear D. The V gene lost 9 bases and the J gene lost 8 bases, with 13 bases spanning the gap. Germline V CDR1 and CDR2: MDHEN, SYDVKM. The CDR3 is 11 amino acids. CDR3 protein: CASWARGEAFF. For the CDR3, the DNA is TGTGCCAGTTGGGCCCGGGGAGAAGCTTTCTTT.

V is TRBV27 and J is TRBJ1-2, with D tentatively TRBD1 (5 bases). The CDR3 extends over 15 amino acids. Between the trimmed V and J ends, which lost 7 bases and 2 bases, there was a span of 17 bases. Germline V gene lookup returns CDR1 MNHEY and CDR2 SMNVEV (reference sequence). CDR3 sequence reads: CASTYRTVLNYGYTF. Here the CDR3 DNA reads TGTGCCAGCACCTACAGGACCGTCCTAAACTATGGCTACACCTTC.

The genes are TRBV4-1 and TRBJ1-5; no reliable D call. Per germline, CDR1 MGHRA and CDR2 YSYEKL. V gave up 1 base and J gave up 0 bases, with 13 bases separating them. This CDR3 has 17 residues. The CDR3 nucleotides read TGCGCCAGCAGCCAAGGAGGAGCGGGTTATAGCAATCAGCCCCAGCATTTT. Translation: CASSQGGAGYSNQPQHF.

As concerns this clonotype: The junction shows a germline mismatch at one end, possibly a read error. The V call is TRBV7-2, the J call TRBJ2-5; 9 bases are a match to TRBD2. The J call may be wrong; the DNA end is better matched by TRBJ2-7. The germline V gene has CDR1 SGHTA and CDR2 FQGNSA. The CDR3 totals 14 residues. The DNA for the CDR3 is TGTGCCAGCAGCGTAGCGGGAGTGATGTACGAGCAGTACTTC. Translated: CASSVAGVMYEQYF.

The rearrangement joins TRBV4-2 to TRBJ1-6; the D is unclear. This CDR3 is 15 amino acids long. The germline CDR1 and CDR2 sequences are LGHNA and YNFKEQ. Trimming pared 3 bases from V and 10 bases from J, leaving 16 bases between. As DNA, the CDR3 is TGTGCCAGCAGCCAGCCCCCCACCGAAGAGTCACCCCTCCACTTT. Translated, it gives CASSQPPTEESPLHF.

This clonotype has a handful of counts. The V and J genes are TRBV28 and TRBJ1-2, with a tentative D call TRBD1 (5 bases). The germline V and J ends were trimmed by 3 bases and 1 base, with 15 bases remaining between them. The CDR3 loop spans 16 amino acids. The germline gives CDR1 MDHEN, CDR2 SYDVKM. Written as DNA, the CDR3 is TGTGCCAGCAGTTTCTACCTCGGGACGGTTAACTATGGCTACACCTTC. Translation gives CASSFYLGTVNYGYTF.

This chain connects TRBV10-3 to TRBJ1-2; possible D gene TRBD1, 6 bases. CDR3 length: 13 amino acids. The germline CDR1 and CDR2 sequences are ENHRY and SYGVKD. The CDR3 here is CAIFGGGVYGYTF. In DNA, the CDR3 is TGTGCAATTTTTGGAGGGGGGGTCTATGGCTACACCTTC.

The V and J genes are TRBV7-2 and TRBJ2-2; TRBD1 agrees at 8 bases. Germline lookup yields CDR1 SGHTA and CDR2 FQGNSA. V dropped 5 bases and J dropped 6; count of bases not matched to a gene: 5. The CDR3 is 14 residues long. The CDR3 nucleotides are TGTGCCAGCAGCCCTATGACAGGGGCCGGGGAGCTGTTTTTT. Protein: CASSPMTGAGELFF.

This clonotype occurred a few times. The rearrangement uses TRBV27 and TRBJ2-6; the D is unclear. This CDR3 contains 15 residues. Between the trimmed V and J ends, which lost 0 bases and 0 bases, there was a span of 3 bases. Per germline, CDR1 MNHEY and CDR2 SMNVEV (reference sequence). The CDR3 coding sequence is TGTGCCAGCAGTTTATCCAACTCTGGGGCCAACGTCCTGACTTTC. The encoded protein is CASSLSNSGANVLTF.

J is TRBJ2-1 and V is TRBV7-2; TRBD2 aligns across 12 bases. The J call could be wrong; TRBJ2-7 is a better fit for the DNA end. Germline CDR1 reads SGHTA; CDR2 reads FQGNSA. CDR3 length: 18 amino acids. Written as DNA, the CDR3 is TGTGCCAGCAGCTTAATCCGACTAGCGGGGGATCCTAACAATGAGCAGTACTTC. Translation gives CASSLIRLAGDPNNEQYF.

The chain carries TRBV27 and TRBJ2-1, with D perhaps matching TRBD2 (6 bases). The CDR3 is made up of 17 amino acids. V shed 1 base and J shed 3 bases, with 16 bases lying between them. Germline V gene sequence: CDR1 MNHEY, CDR2 SMNVEV (reference sequence). The CDR3 spells CASSLWISRLDYNEQFF. As DNA, the CDR3 is TGTGCCAGCAGTTTATGGATTTCCCGACTAGACTACAATGAGCAGTTCTTC.